Reported below is one TCR beta chain. No antigen is known for it. Germline loops: CDR1 SQVTM, CDR2 ANQGSEA. Between the trimmed V and J ends, which lost 7 bases and 2 bases, there was a span of 15 bases. This CDR3 is 13 amino acids long. Method: immunoSEQ multiplex PCR; TCRdb's copy keeps in-frame clones and lacks some. Among 150,000 or so clones listed, around 92% were seen once. The source of the sample is a study of T cell responses to AZD1222 COVID-19 vaccine. Study observations and caveats: The repertoires were collected only after the peak T cell response. Elevations in Spike-specific TCR breadth and depth followed administration of two AZD1222 doses. Only six AZD1222 recipients tested seropositive at baseline.

The TCR sequence derives from an adult in good health. The source was peripheral blood, collected on day 0 of AZD1222 vaccination. This chain uses TRBV29-1 with TRBJ2-7; weak D call: TRBD1 (5 bases). For the CDR3, the DNA is TGCAGCGCCGGGCCAGGGCTAACCTACGAGCAGTACTTC. Translating it yields CSAGPGLTYEQYF.